This paragraph reports one T cell receptor (beta chain). Authors' methods: Amplification of reference gene primers was used by the study to estimate nucleated cell counts. Profiled with immunoSEQ multiplex PCR; TCRdb holds only in-frame clones, not every one. V, J and clone size reflect that table, while D and trimming were determined from the DNA. This sample carries over 200,000 clones, roughly four fifths of them seen once, and the ten largest clones take 15%. Participant-reported clinical history was the basis for cohort assignment. Trimming took off 6 bases at V and 0 bases at J, with 3 bases between the two ends. Germline CDR1 reads LGHDT; CDR2 reads YNNKEL (reference sequence). The CDR3 runs to 13 residues. The data derive from a study of blood T cell repertoires in COVID-19.

This TCR was sampled from a man between 40 and 49 years old who had recovered from COVID-19. The sample taken for sequencing was PBMCs or T cells enriched from blood (not recorded which). The V gene is TRBV3-1 (or the pseudogene TRBV3-2), the J gene TRBJ1-6; D uncertain. The CDR3 bases are TGTGCCAGCAGGAGCTCCTATAATTCACCCCTCCACTTT. The encoded protein is CASRSSYNSPLHF.